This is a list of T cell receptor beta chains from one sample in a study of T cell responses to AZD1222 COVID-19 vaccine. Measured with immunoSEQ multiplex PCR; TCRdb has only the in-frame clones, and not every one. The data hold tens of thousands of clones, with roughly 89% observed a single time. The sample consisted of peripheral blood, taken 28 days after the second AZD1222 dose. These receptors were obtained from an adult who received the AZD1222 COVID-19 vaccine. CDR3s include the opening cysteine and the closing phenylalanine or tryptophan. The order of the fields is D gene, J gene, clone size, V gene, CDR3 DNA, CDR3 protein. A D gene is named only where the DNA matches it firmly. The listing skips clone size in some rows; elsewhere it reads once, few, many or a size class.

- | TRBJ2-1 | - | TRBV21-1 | TGTGCCAGCAGCAAAGCTCCACTCTCCTACAATGAGCAGTTCTTC | CASSKAPLSYNEQFF
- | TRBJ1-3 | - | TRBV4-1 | TGCGCCAGCCGGAGTAGCTCTGGAAACACCATATATTTT | CASRSSSGNTIYF
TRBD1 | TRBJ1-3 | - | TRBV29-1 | TGCAGCGTTACCAACAGGGGATCTGGAAACACCATATATTTT | CSVTNRGSGNTIYF
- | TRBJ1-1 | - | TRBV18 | TGTGCCAGCTCGGACGGGACGAACACTGAAGCTTTCTTT | CASSDGTNTEAFF
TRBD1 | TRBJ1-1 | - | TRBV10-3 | TGTGCCATCAGTGACTACAGAACCGGGACAGGAGATGAAGCTTTCTTT | CAISDYRTGTGDEAFF
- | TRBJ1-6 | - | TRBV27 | TGTGCCAGCACTCGTATGGCAGTTGATAATTCACCCCTCCACTTT | CASTRMAVDNSPLHF
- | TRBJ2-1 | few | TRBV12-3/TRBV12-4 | TGTGCCAGCAGTTTAATCCGCAATGAGCAGTTCTTC | CASSLIRNEQFF
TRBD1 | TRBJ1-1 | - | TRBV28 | TGTGCCAGCAGTTACACAGGGGGGCTGACGGGCACTGAAGCTTTCTTT | CASSYTGGLTGTEAFF
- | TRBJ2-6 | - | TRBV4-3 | TGCGCCAGCAGCCAAGATAGAACATCCGACGTCCTGACTTTC | CASSQDRTSDVLTF
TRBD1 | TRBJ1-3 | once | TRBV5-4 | TGTGCCAGCAGTGACAGGGGTGGAAACACCATATATTTT | CASSDRGGNTIYF
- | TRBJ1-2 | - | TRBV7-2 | TGTGCCAGCAGCTTAGGTACAGGGAATGGCTACACCTTC | CASSLGTGNGYTF
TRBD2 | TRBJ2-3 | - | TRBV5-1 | TGCGCCAGCAGCGCCTTCGGGCTAGCGGGGGACACAGATACGCAGTATTTT | CASSAFGLAGDTDTQYF
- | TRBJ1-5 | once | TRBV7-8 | TGTGCCAGCAGCTTAGGAAGTACCCTTTATAGCAATCAGCCCCAGCATTTT | CASSLGSTLYSNQPQHF
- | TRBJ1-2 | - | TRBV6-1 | TGTGCCAGCAGTGAATCGTCGGCAGGGAGATATGGCTACACCTTC | CASSESSAGRYGYTF
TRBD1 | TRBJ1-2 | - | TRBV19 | TGTGCCAGTGCGTTCGGACAGGGGCCACTCTATGGCTACACCTTC | CASAFGQGPLYGYTF
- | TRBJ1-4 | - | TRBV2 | TGTGCCAGCAGCGGGACATATGAAAAACTGTTTTTT | CASSGTYEKLFF
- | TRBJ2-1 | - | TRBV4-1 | TGCGCCAGCAGCCACGGGGGAGGCTCCTACAATGAGCAGTTCTTC | CASSHGGGSYNEQFF
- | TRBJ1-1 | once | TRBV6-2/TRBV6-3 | TGTGCCAGCAGTTATTGGGGGAACACTGAAGCTTTCTTT | CASSYWGNTEAFF
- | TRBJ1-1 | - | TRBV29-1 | TGCAGCGTTTATTCAGGGGTGAACACTGAAGCTTTCTTT | CSVYSGVNTEAFF
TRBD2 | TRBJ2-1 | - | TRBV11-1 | TGTGCCAGCAGTTATAGTAGCGGGACCGTCGGGTATGAGCAGTTCTTC | CASSYSSGTVGYEQFF
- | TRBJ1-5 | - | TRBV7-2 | TGTGCCAGCAGCTTAGAACCTGGGGCCTATCAGCCCCAGCATTTT | CASSLEPGAYQPQHF
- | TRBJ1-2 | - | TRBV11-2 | TGTGCCAGCAGCTTGAGGGAGCCCTATGGCTACACCTTC | CASSLREPYGYTF
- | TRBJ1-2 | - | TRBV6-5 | TGTGCCAGCAGTTACTCGAGGCAGAACTATGGCTACACCTTC | CASSYSRQNYGYTF
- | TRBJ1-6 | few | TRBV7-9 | TGTGCCAGCAGCTTCTACAGAGATTCACCCCTCCACTTT | CASSFYRDSPLHF
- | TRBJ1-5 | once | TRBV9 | TGTGCCAGCAGCGTAGATCAGGGCAACAATCAGCCCCAGCATTTT | CASSVDQGNNQPQHF
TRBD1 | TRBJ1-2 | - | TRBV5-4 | TGTGCCAGCAGCTTGGGGACAGGGGGCGGAGGCTACACCTTC | CASSLGTGGGGYTF
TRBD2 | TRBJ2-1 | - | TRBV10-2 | TGCGCCAGCACACGACTAGCGGGGGCCGCGGGGGATGAGCAGTTCTTC | CASTRLAGAAGDEQFF
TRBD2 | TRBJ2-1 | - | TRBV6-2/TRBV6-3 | TGTGCCAGCAGTTACCCCCTAGCGGGGACCTACAATGAGCAGTTCTTC | CASSYPLAGTYNEQFF
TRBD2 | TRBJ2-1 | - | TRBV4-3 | TGCGCCAGCAGCCAAGACCTAGCGGGGGCCTCCTACAATGAGCAGTTCTTC | CASSQDLAGASYNEQFF
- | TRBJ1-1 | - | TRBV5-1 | TGCGCCAGCAGCTTAGCGGCAGGGAACACTGAAGCTTTCTTT | CASSLAAGNTEAFF
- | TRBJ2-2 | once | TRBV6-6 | TGTGCTGGGCGTTACAGTTTGTCCGGGGAGCTGTTTTTT | CAGRYSLSGELFF
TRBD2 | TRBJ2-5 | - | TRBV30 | TGTGCCTGGAGTATGGGGCTAGCGGGGGGGACGAGGAGGGAGACCCAGTACTTC | CAWSMGLAGGTRRETQYF
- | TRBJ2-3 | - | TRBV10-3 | TGTGCCACGCAGGAGCTTCGGCAGGGAGCAGATACGCAGTATTTT | CATQELRQGADTQYF
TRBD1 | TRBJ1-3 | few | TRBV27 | TGTGCCAGCAGAAGGTGGGCAGGGGGTGAGGTCCCTGGAAACACCATATATTTT | CASRRWAGGEVPGNTIYF
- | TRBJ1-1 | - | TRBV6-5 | TGTGCCAGCAGTTCACCGGGAGAAAACACTGAAGCTTTCTTT | CASSSPGENTEAFF
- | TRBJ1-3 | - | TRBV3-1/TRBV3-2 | TGTGCCAGCAGCCGAAATGTTGGAAACACCATATATTTT | CASSRNVGNTIYF
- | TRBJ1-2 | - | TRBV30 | TGTGCCTGGAGTAACTCGGGGGATCATGGCTACACCTTC | CAWSNSGDHGYTF
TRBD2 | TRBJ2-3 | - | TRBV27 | TGTGCCAGCAGTTTAAGTAGCGGGGGGGCAAGAGATACGCAGTATTTT | CASSLSSGGARDTQYF
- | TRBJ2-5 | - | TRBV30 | TGTGCCTGGAGTGTACCTCTGGGCTCGTCAGAGACCCAGTACTTC | CAWSVPLGSSETQYF
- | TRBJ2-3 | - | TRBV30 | TGTGCCTGGAGTGTAGTCGGGGGATCGGATACGCAGTATTTT | CAWSVVGGSDTQYF
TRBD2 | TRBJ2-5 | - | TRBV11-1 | TGTGCCAGCAGCTTAGCTACTAGCGCCTCCCAAGAGACCCAGTACTTC | CASSLATSASQETQYF
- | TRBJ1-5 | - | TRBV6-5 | TGTGCCAGCAGTTACGGAGACGAACAGCCCCAGCATTTT | CASSYGDEQPQHF